This T cell receptor beta chain was recovered during a study of patients and donors after allogeneic stem cell transplantation. J was trimmed by 3 bases and V by 5 bases; bases with no gene match: 12. This CDR3 comprises 17 residues. Germline V lookup: CDR1 SGHAT, CDR2 FQNNGV. TCRdb reanalysed the RT-PCR reads using MiXCR and keeps one entry per CDR3 protein. Here the sample spans 900,000 to 1,000,000 distinct CDR3 sequences, more than 15% being singletons. The origin of this receptor is a human donor who was either an allogeneic HSCT recipient or a stem cell or donor lymphocyte infusion donor (not recorded which). It is not recorded whose cells these are; they may come from a transplant donor. This chain uses TRBV11-2 with TRBJ2-3, with 9 nucleotides matching TRBD2. Sequencing used blood, either unsorted or a sorted T cell fraction (not recorded which). This CDR3 is CASSPLLKRGETDTQYF. For the CDR3, the DNA is TGTGCCAGCAGCCCCCTTTTGAAGCGGGGGGAGACAGATACGCAGTATTTT.